The rows below give T cell receptor beta chains drawn from one sample of a study of blood T cell repertoires in COVID-19. The repertoire was sequenced with immunoSEQ multiplex PCR; TCRdb's copy has only in-frame clones and lacks some. Here the sample spans some 130,000 clones, more than 60% being singletons. The sequenced sample was peripheral blood. The receptors shown here come from a woman between 70 and 85 years old with acute or convalescent COVID-19. Both conserved end residues are part of each CDR3. A D gene is named only where the DNA matches it firmly. Rows may omit the clone size; those that give it use once, few, many or a size class.

cdr3_nt: TGTGCCAGCATTCAAACCGGGACAGGGGAGTACGAGCAGTACTTC
cdr3_aa: CASIQTGTGEYEQYF
j_call: TRBJ2-7
v_call: TRBV7-9
d_call: TRBD1
clone_size: once

cdr3_nt: TGTGCCAGCAGTTACTCCTCCCGGGGGGGCACTGAAGCTTTCTTT
cdr3_aa: CASSYSSRGGTEAFF
j_call: TRBJ1-1
v_call: TRBV6-5
d_call: .
clone_size: .

cdr3_nt: TGCGCCAGCAGCCAATCAGGATTGGATACGCAGTATTTT
cdr3_aa: CASSQSGLDTQYF
j_call: TRBJ2-3
v_call: TRBV4-3
d_call: .
clone_size: .

cdr3_nt: TGTGCCAGCAGCACCGCCGGGACAGGGCATAATTCACCCCTCCACTTT
cdr3_aa: CASSTAGTGHNSPLHF
j_call: TRBJ1-6
v_call: TRBV7-2
d_call: TRBD1
clone_size: .

cdr3_nt: TGCGCCAGCAGCCATCCTATCAGGGGGACAGGGGTGAGGGTGCGGACAGATACGCAGTATTTT
cdr3_aa: CASSHPIRGTGVRVRTDTQYF
j_call: TRBJ2-3
v_call: TRBV4-1
d_call: TRBD1
clone_size: .

cdr3_nt: TGCGCCAGCAGCCACGGAACAGGGGGCGGTGAGCAGTTCTTC
cdr3_aa: CASSHGTGGGEQFF
j_call: TRBJ2-1
v_call: TRBV4-1
d_call: TRBD1
clone_size: .

cdr3_nt: TGTGCCAGCAGCCCGGACTCGGAAACGCAGTATTTT
cdr3_aa: CASSPDSETQYF
j_call: TRBJ2-3
v_call: TRBV7-2
d_call: .
clone_size: .

cdr3_nt: TGTGCCAGCAGCTCCATGGACTTCTGGACCGGGGAGCTGTTTTTT
cdr3_aa: CASSSMDFWTGELFF
j_call: TRBJ2-2
v_call: TRBV6-6
d_call: .
clone_size: .

cdr3_nt: TGTGCCAGCAGGCGAGGCGGGGGCAATCAGCCCCAGCATTTT
cdr3_aa: CASRRGGGNQPQHF
j_call: TRBJ1-5
v_call: TRBV6-5
d_call: .
clone_size: .

cdr3_nt: TGTGCCAGCAGTGAATACCCGACTAGCGGGTCCTACAATGAGCAGTTCTTC
cdr3_aa: CASSEYPTSGSYNEQFF
j_call: TRBJ2-1
v_call: TRBV6-1
d_call: TRBD2
clone_size: .

cdr3_nt: TGTGCCATCAGTGCGGGGGGCGCGGGCTATGGCTACACCTTC
cdr3_aa: CAISAGGAGYGYTF
j_call: TRBJ1-2
v_call: TRBV10-3
d_call: .
clone_size: .

cdr3_nt: TGTGCCATCAGTGACTTTGGGACAGGGAGCCAGCCCCAGCATTTT
cdr3_aa: CAISDFGTGSQPQHF
j_call: TRBJ1-5
v_call: TRBV10-3
d_call: TRBD1
clone_size: .

cdr3_nt: TGTGCCAGCAGCTCTCAGGGTAACGGCTACACCTTC
cdr3_aa: CASSSQGNGYTF
j_call: TRBJ1-2
v_call: TRBV9
d_call: .
clone_size: .

cdr3_nt: TGCGCCAGCAGCTTGGTGGGGGCCGCCGGGGAGCTGTTTTTT
cdr3_aa: CASSLVGAAGELFF
j_call: TRBJ2-2
v_call: TRBV5-1
d_call: .
clone_size: .

cdr3_nt: TGCGCCAGCAGCCCCCGGACAGGGTCCTACGAGCAGTACTTC
cdr3_aa: CASSPRTGSYEQYF
j_call: TRBJ2-7
v_call: TRBV4-3
d_call: TRBD1
clone_size: .

cdr3_nt: TGTGCCAGCAGCTTGCCAGGGAAGTCAGGCTACACCTTC
cdr3_aa: CASSLPGKSGYTF
j_call: TRBJ1-2
v_call: TRBV5-4
d_call: .
clone_size: .